This passage covers 21 T cell receptor beta chains from one sample sequenced in a study of liver allograft versus peripheral blood T cells. Study overall: Hepatic allograft T cell receptor repertoires were evaluated relative to those present in recipients' peripheral blood.

MiXCR was run by TCRdb on the reads, yielding one entry per CDR3 protein. The sample lists 6,500 to 9,500 distinct CDR3 sequences; less than 20% were seen once. The origin of the receptors is a human patient who had a liver transplant. Some T cells may be the graft donor's.

This clonotype counts as medium-sized. The V call is TRBV18, the J call TRBJ1-1, with a tentative D call TRBD1 (5 bases). V shed 4 bases and J shed 1 base, with 7 bases lying between them. Germline CDR1 is KGHSH and CDR2 is LQKENI. The CDR3 is 13 residues long. CDR3 sequence reads: CASSLDRNTEAFF. The CDR3 nucleotides are TGTGCCAGCTCACTTGACAGGAACACTGAAGCTTTCTTT.

The chain employs TRBV29-1 and TRBJ1-2, with D hard to call. V lost 3 bases to trimming and J lost 1 base, with 3 bases between them. The germline V gene encodes CDR1 SQVTM and CDR2 ANQGSEA. The CDR3 loop spans 11 amino acids. The CDR3 nucleotides are TGCAGCGTTGACAGTAACTATGGCTACACCTTC. This codes for CSVDSNYGYTF.

On this clonotype: A much larger clone lies a single base off, so this may be a read error. This chain joins TRBV27 and TRBJ2-1, with D uncertain. Germline CDR1 MNHEY, CDR2 SMNVEV (reference sequence). V was trimmed by 0 bases and J by 5 bases, leaving 5 bases between them. The CDR3 consists of 13 residues. In DNA, the CDR3 is TGTGCCAGCAGTTTATCGTCTGACAATGAGCAGTTCTTC. Amino acids: CASSLSSDNEQFF.

This clonotype is medium-sized. The rearrangement uses TRBV19 and TRBJ1-4, with 8 bases fitting TRBD1. CDR1 LNHDA and CDR2 SQIVND come from the germline V gene (reference sequence). CDR3 size: 15 residues. V trimming: 5 bases; J trimming: 3 bases; junction bases outside the gene matches: 5. The CDR3 DNA sequence: TGTGCCAGTAGTCTACAGACAGGGGCTAATGAAAAACTGTTTTTT. Protein product: CASSLQTGANEKLFF.

This clonotype counts as medium-sized. The chain has TRBV7-2 and TRBJ2-2; tentative D call: TRBD2 (5 bases). Germline CDR1 is SGHTA and CDR2 is FQGNSA. The CDR3 has 14 residues. The ends were cut back, 4 bases at V and 6 bases at J, with 12 bases in the middle. The CDR3 loop reads CASSYSGGPGELFF. CDR3 nucleotides: TGTGCCAGCAGCTATTCGGGCGGGCCCGGGGAGCTGTTTTTT.

The chain recombines TRBV14 with TRBJ2-6; D perhaps matches TRBD1 (5 bases). From germline, CDR1 is SGHDN and CDR2 FVKESK. V shed 4 bases and J shed 3 bases, with 10 bases lying between them. CDR3 size: 15 residues. As DNA, the CDR3 is TGTGCCAGCAGCCGGAAGGGGCTTGGGGCCAACGTCCTGACTTTC. Translating it yields CASSRKGLGANVLTF.

By share of the sample, this clonotype is medium-sized. The conserved final phenylalanine or tryptophan is absent from the CDR3, which likely points to a read error. The DNA is left out, because the CDR3 cannot be placed on it with certainty; the CDR3 is given as TCRdb lists it. The V and J genes are TRBV24-1 and TRBJ1-1; TRBD1 is taken as the D call from the table, unchecked against the DNA. Per germline, CDR1 KGHDR and CDR2 SFDVKD. The CDR3 sequence runs 13 residues, both termini included. The CDR3 sequence: CATSEWLGTQKGC.

This clonotype was seen many times. This chain connects TRBV5-4 to TRBJ2-7; 9 positions agree with TRBD2. In germline, CDR1 is SGHNT, CDR2 YYREEE (reference sequence). CDR3 size: 16 residues. V gave up 0 bases and J gave up 7 bases; unmatched junction bases: 11. The DNA of the CDR3 is TGTGCCAGCAGCTTGGAAGGTAGCGGGGGCTTGAATGAGCAGTACTTC. This translates into CASSLEGSGGLNEQYF.

This clonotype was seen a few times. This chain joins TRBV5-1 and TRBJ1-1; no firm D call. CDR3 length: 14 amino acids. The ends were cut back, 4 bases at V and 5 bases at J, with 15 bases in the middle. From germline, CDR1 is SGHRS and CDR2 YFSETQ. The CDR3 coding sequence is TGCGCCAGCAGCCTGGACCGTCTGGGTACTGAAGCTTTCTTT. This codes for CASSLDRLGTEAFF.

The chain carries TRBV7-2 and TRBJ1-2; D not certain. CDR1 is SGHTA, CDR2 FQGNSA, per germline. CDR3 length: 13 residues. V was pared by 6 bases and J by 4 bases, with 12 bases between. CDR3 residues: CASSSTMTYGYTF. The CDR3 DNA sequence: TGTGCCAGCAGTTCAACCATGACCTATGGCTACACCTTC. Drawing the rest from reference TRBV7-2 and TRBJ1-2, the complete variable domain is GAGVSQSPSNKVTEKGKDVELRCDPISGHTALYWYRQSLGQGLEFLIYFQGNSAPDKSGLPSDRFSAERTGGSVSTLTIQRTQQEDSAVYLCASSSTMTYGYTFGSGTRLTVV.

This clonotype is medium-sized by share. The J gene is TRBJ1-3, the V gene TRBV18, with a possible D match to TRBD1 (5 bases). The CDR3 runs to 15 residues. Germline CDR1 reads KGHSH; CDR2 reads LQKENI. Trimming took off 4 bases at V and 2 bases at J, with 12 bases between the two ends. The CDR3 sequence is CASSQGNSPGNTIYF. Written as DNA, the CDR3 is TGTGCCAGCTCACAGGGGAATTCTCCTGGAAACACCATATATTTT.

By its share, this clonotype is hyperexpanded (1% or more). The chain combines TRBV29-1 with TRBJ1-1; 8 positions agree with TRBD1. The germline CDR1 and CDR2 sequences are SQVTM and ANQGSEA. CDR3 length: 15 amino acids. Trimming took 3 bases from V and 9 from J; bases not matched to a gene: 15. The CDR3 nucleotides read TGCAGCGTTGAGCCCCCCGGACAGGGTACGGTTAAAGCTTTCTTT. This translates into CSVEPPGQGTVKAFF.

This clonotype was seen a few times. The chain joins TRBV11-2 to TRBJ2-7; TRBD1 matches 9 bases. Germline V gene data show CDR1 as SGHAT and CDR2 as FQNNGV. This CDR3 is built from 14 residues. With V trimmed by 3 bases and J by 5 bases, 5 bases remained unmatched. The CDR3 spells CASSFWDRDHEQYF. DNA of the CDR3: TGTGCCAGCAGCTTTTGGGACAGGGATCACGAGCAGTACTTC. Looking up the rest from reference TRBV11-2 and TRBJ2-7 gives the full variable domain: EAGVAQSPRYKIIEKRQSVAFWCNPISGHATLYWYQQILGQGPKLLIQFQNNGVVDDSQLPKDRFSAERLKGVDSTLKIQPAKLEDSAVYLCASSFWDRDHEQYFGPGTRLTVT.

A word on this clonotype: This may arise from a read error, as a much more abundant clone is one base away. The V and J genes are TRBV6-1 and TRBJ1-5; 10 bases agree with TRBD1. V lost 5 bases to trimming and J lost 5 bases; unmatched junction nucleotides: 12. Germline CDR1 MNHNS, CDR2 SASEGT. CDR3 length: 17 amino acids. Written as DNA, the CDR3 is TGTGCCAGCAGTTACTCCGAGACAGGGGGCGGCGATCAGCCCCAGCATTTT. Residues: CASSYSETGGGDQPQHF.

This clonotype was counted between two and nine times. This chain connects TRBV27 to TRBJ1-2, with 9 nucleotides matching TRBD1. The junction had 7 bases not matched to a gene; V was cut back by 1 base and J by 4 bases. Germline V gene data show CDR1 as MNHEY and CDR2 as SMNVEV (reference sequence). The CDR3 is 16 residues long. CDR3 nucleotides: TGTGCCAGCAGTTTATTGGGACAGGGTGAGAGCTATGGCTACACCTTC. Translation gives CASSLLGQGESYGYTF.

There are many counts of this clonotype. The V call is TRBV7-2, the J call TRBJ2-1; D is uncertain. Trimming took 4 bases from V and 9 from J, leaving 16 bases between them. Per germline, CDR1 SGHTA and CDR2 FQGNSA. The CDR3 length is 14 residues. CDR3 residues: CASSSTTPTGEQFF. CDR3 nucleotides: TGTGCCAGCAGCTCGACCACACCCACGGGTGAGCAGTTCTTC.

The chain has TRBV29-1 and TRBJ1-2; D gene unclear. This CDR3 is 14 amino acids long. V shed 4 bases and J shed 0 bases, with 12 bases lying between them. In germline, CDR1 is SQVTM, CDR2 ANQGSEA. The CDR3 here is CSVGEKLANYGYTF. CDR3 sequence (DNA): TGCAGCGTTGGGGAGAAGTTAGCTAACTATGGCTACACCTTC.

This clonotype ranks as medium-sized (0.01 to 0.1%). The gene calls are TRBV19 and TRBJ2-3, with 9 bases aligning to TRBD2. Trimming removed 4 bases from V and 5 bases from J; junction bases left unmatched: 13. CDR3 size: 17 residues. CDR1 and CDR2 (germline): LNHDA, SQIVND (reference sequence). The DNA for the CDR3 is TGTGCCAGTAGTACAGCTTACACCAGCGGGGGGCGAGATACGCAGTATTTT. It yields the protein CASSTAYTSGGRDTQYF. Using reference TRBV19 and TRBJ2-3 for the parts outside the CDR3, the full variable domain is DGGITQSPKYLFRKEGQNVTLSCEQNLNHDAMYWYRQDPGQGLRLIYYSQIVNDFQKGDIAEGYSVSREKKESFPLTVTSAQKNPTAFYLCASSTAYTSGGRDTQYFGPGTRLTVL.

Within the sample, this clonotype is medium-sized. This chain uses TRBV15 with TRBJ2-6; weak D call: TRBD2 (5 bases). V lost 5 bases and J 0 bases, leaving 14 bases between the germline ends. The CDR3 runs to 17 residues. Germline V gene data show CDR1 as LNHNV and CDR2 as YYDKDF (reference sequence). The CDR3 reads CATSGGLGRSGANVLTF. The DNA of the CDR3 is TGTGCCACCAGCGGCGGGCTAGGGCGCTCTGGGGCCAACGTCCTGACTTTC.

CDR3 in DNA: TGTGCCAGCAGCTTAACCCCCTCCTACGAGCAGTACTTC. As protein: CASSLTPSYEQYF. The J gene is TRBJ2-7, the V gene TRBV11-1; D uncertain. Trimming stripped 2 bases from V and 0 bases from J, with 5 bases between. The CDR3 is 13 amino acids. From germline, CDR1 is SGHAT and CDR2 FQDESV (reference sequence).

The CDR3 spells CASGLVSSYNEQFF. DNA of the CDR3: TGTGCCAGCGGATTAGTAAGCTCCTACAATGAGCAGTTCTTC. The chain uses TRBV28 and TRBJ2-1; D uncertain. CDR3 length equals 14 residues. The germline CDR1 and CDR2 sequences are MDHEN and SYDVKM. With 8 bases removed from V and 0 bases from J, the gap between germline ends came to 11 bases.